This TCR beta chain stems from a study of shared clonotypes between healthy human individuals. Across the study: The study drew on two women and a few men aged 18 to 49 as donors.

Study donors comprised healthy, HIV-negative adults devoid of recent acute infection or vaccination. Around 100 million PBMCs went into genomic DNA for unsorted samples. The CDR3 is made up of 16 amino acids. Trimming left V 3 bases short and J 2 bases short, with 20 bases between. Germline CDR1 and CDR2: GTSNPN and SVGIG (reference sequence). Sequencing used immunoSEQ multiplex PCR; TCRdb keeps in-frame clones, though not all of them. The repertoire holds about 490,000 clones, over 70% seen once, with roughly 12% in the top ten. The chain is built from TRBV30 and TRBJ2-7; perhaps TRBD2 as D (6 bases). This sequence was found in a woman in her forties in good health. Some clones in this sample may be carry-over from other donors' samples. Material for sequencing was PBMCs. CDR3 nucleotide sequence: TGTGCCTGGAGCGGAAATTGGGGGGTTCCTCCCTACGAGCAGTACTTC. It codes for CAWSGNWGVPPYEQYF. Complete variable domain (other parts from reference TRBV30 and TRBJ2-7): SQTIHQWPATLVQPVGSPLSLECTVEGTSNPNLYWYRQAAGRGLQLLFYSVGIGQISSEVPQNLSASRPQDRQFILSSKKLLLSDSGFYLCAWSGNWGVPPYEQYFGPGTRLTVT.